These T cell receptor beta chains were read from a single sample in a study of blood T cell repertoires in COVID-19. The method was immunoSEQ multiplex PCR; TCRdb's version includes in-frame clones alone and lacks a portion of them. Counted here are tens of thousands of clones, around nine tenths occurring once; the ten biggest clones make up roughly 5.9%. The sequencing sample was made of peripheral blood. The receptor set was obtained from a man aged 45 to 65 with active COVID-19. Each CDR3 is given with its conserved first and last residue. D genes are given only for firm matches. Clone size is not always given. Where it is, it says once, few, many or a class for expanded clones.

abundance: -
v_gene: TRBV4-1
d_gene: -
j_gene: TRBJ2-2
CDR3aa: CASSQEGLLNTGELFF
CDR3nt: TGCGCCAGCAGCCAAGAAGGACTCCTGAACACCGGGGAGCTGTTTTTT

abundance: -
v_gene: TRBV5-1
d_gene: TRBD1
j_gene: TRBJ2-6
CDR3aa: CASSWQGTGGAGANVLTF
CDR3nt: TGCGCCAGCAGCTGGCAGGGGACAGGGGGTGCTGGGGCCAACGTCCTGACTTTC

abundance: -
v_gene: TRBV7-9
d_gene: -
j_gene: TRBJ1-1
CDR3aa: CASSLNQGEAFF
CDR3nt: TGTGCCAGCAGCTTAAATCAGGGTGAAGCTTTCTTT

abundance: once
v_gene: TRBV2
d_gene: -
j_gene: TRBJ1-2
CDR3aa: CASSDELNYGYTF
CDR3nt: TGTGCCAGCAGTGACGAACTTAACTATGGCTACACCTTC

abundance: -
v_gene: TRBV7-2
d_gene: TRBD2
j_gene: TRBJ2-1
CDR3aa: CASSPVLGLAGFNEQFF
CDR3nt: TGTGCCAGCAGCCCGGTGCTCGGGCTAGCGGGCTTCAATGAGCAGTTCTTC

abundance: -
v_gene: TRBV6-5
d_gene: -
j_gene: TRBJ1-5
CDR3aa: CAIRYQGTHQPQHF
CDR3nt: TGTGCCATCCGTTATCAGGGAACTCATCAGCCCCAGCATTTT

abundance: once
v_gene: TRBV3-1/TRBV3-2
d_gene: TRBD2
j_gene: TRBJ2-4
CDR3aa: CASSRLAENIQYF
CDR3nt: TGTGCCAGCAGTAGACTAGCGGAAAACATTCAGTACTTC

abundance: -
v_gene: TRBV14
d_gene: -
j_gene: TRBJ1-2
CDR3aa: CASSQIATGGGYTF
CDR3nt: TGTGCCAGCAGCCAAATCGCGACGGGCGGGGGCTACACCTTC

abundance: -
v_gene: TRBV28
d_gene: TRBD2
j_gene: TRBJ2-5
CDR3aa: CASSLAAGAETQYF
CDR3nt: TGTGCCAGCAGTTTGGCGGCGGGAGCAGAGACCCAGTACTTC

abundance: -
v_gene: TRBV28
d_gene: -
j_gene: TRBJ1-4
CDR3aa: CASSLGAGKGTDATNEKLFF
CDR3nt: TGTGCCAGCAGTTTAGGGGCGGGGAAGGGGACGGATGCAACTAATGAAAAACTGTTTTTT

abundance: -
v_gene: TRBV5-8
d_gene: -
j_gene: TRBJ1-5
CDR3aa: CASSLAVSTQGDQPQHF
CDR3nt: TGTGCCAGCAGCTTGGCCGTTTCCACACAGGGCGATCAGCCCCAGCATTTT

abundance: -
v_gene: TRBV7-2
d_gene: -
j_gene: TRBJ1-1
CDR3aa: CASSTRTDTEAFF
CDR3nt: TGTGCCAGCAGCACCCGGACAGACACTGAAGCTTTCTTT

abundance: once
v_gene: TRBV5-1
d_gene: -
j_gene: TRBJ1-1
CDR3aa: CASSFGSLAGEAFF
CDR3nt: TGCGCCAGCAGCTTCGGCAGCCTCGCGGGTGAAGCTTTCTTT

abundance: -
v_gene: TRBV6-5
d_gene: -
j_gene: TRBJ1-6
CDR3aa: CASSVPGRSPLHF
CDR3nt: TGTGCCAGCAGCGTTCCGGGGAGATCACCCCTCCACTTT

abundance: -
v_gene: TRBV5-6
d_gene: -
j_gene: TRBJ2-1
CDR3aa: CASSLRQGSYNEQFF
CDR3nt: TGTGCCAGCAGCTTGAGGCAGGGCTCCTACAATGAGCAGTTCTTC

abundance: -
v_gene: TRBV6-5
d_gene: TRBD1
j_gene: TRBJ2-3
CDR3aa: CASSPYRGRTDTQYF
CDR3nt: TGTGCCAGCAGCCCGTACAGGGGGCGAACCGATACGCAGTATTTT